This record covers a single T cell receptor (beta chain). It lacks a known antigen. There are no base qualities to consult, and no much larger clone falls within one base. Receptors were amplified or captured by PCR. Sequenced using an Illumina HiSeq 2500. TCR libraries were prepared with molecular barcoding, using unique molecular identifiers to normalize TCRbeta repertoire quantification. The raw public reads went through TCRdb reprocessing: fastp at Q25, MiXCR clone calling, in-frame beta chains kept. Under each unique CDR3 protein, matching rows form one entry showing the most common genes and DNA. The sample records about 610,000 distinct CDR3 sequences, approximately 10% of which are singletons. The ten biggest clones cover less than 5% of the sample. This record belongs to a study of T-cell reconstitution after alpha-beta-depleted transplantation in children (dated by TCRdb to about 2016). Some background on the complete study: Using TCR repertoire profiling, the study followed T-cell immune reconstitution in a quantitative way in children after TCRalphabeta/CD19-depleted allogeneic hematopoietic cell transplantation.

For CDR1 and CDR2, the germline V gene lists SQVTM and ANQGSEA. Including the terminal cysteine and phenylalanine, the CDR3 comprises 14 residues. Just CDR3 DNA is preserved here, 42 bases in frame from base 1. The germline V and J ends show losses of 4 bases and 4 bases respectively, and no gene match explains 5 bases of the junction. The sample was PBMCs from the stem cell graft donor, taken from the stem cell graft. The chain joins TRBV29-1 to TRBJ2-1, and 9 junctional nucleotides match TRBD2. This TCR was recovered from a human donor who donated a stem cell graft to a child with acute myeloid leukemia. This receptor carries the CDR3 CSVGGGREYNEQFF. The nucleotide sequence reads TGCAGCGTTGGGGGCGGGAGGGAATACAATGAGCAGTTCTTC.